One and the same sample provided the 14 T cell receptor beta chains below, sequenced in a study of OX40 agonist ivuxolimab in advanced cancers. Measured with immunoSEQ multiplex PCR; TCRdb has only the in-frame clones, and not every one. The sample yields tens of thousands of clones, around 94% seen once. The sample in question was CD4+ or CD8+ T cells sorted from blood, obtained in a trial of the OX40 agonist ivuxolimab. The receptors here all came from an adult with an advanced solid tumor such as melanoma, head and neck, liver or kidney cancer.

V usage is TRBV28 and J usage is TRBJ2-3; 7 nucleotides line up with TRBD1. Trimming took 5 bases from V and 5 from J; bases not matched to a gene: 7. Looked up from germline, CDR1 is MDHEN and CDR2 is SYDVKM. This CDR3 is 14 amino acids long. CDR3 in DNA: TGTGCCAGCAGTCAGACAGGGTACGTAGATACGCAGTATTTT. It is translated as CASSQTGYVDTQYF.

The chain is built from TRBV6-6 and TRBJ2-7, with unresolved D. The CDR3 has 12 amino acids. CDR1 and CDR2 (germline): MNHNY, SVGAGI (reference sequence). With 5 bases removed from V and 5 bases from J, the gap between germline ends came to 10 bases. CDR3 loop: CASSTLGHEQYF. CDR3 coding DNA: TGTGCCAGCAGTACCCTAGGCCACGAGCAGTACTTC.

About this clone itself: A read error may account for a junction end that differs from germline. V and J are TRBV27 and TRBJ2-3; 7 nucleotides line up with TRBD1. Germline-derived CDR1 and CDR2 are MNHEY and SMNVEV (reference sequence). The CDR3 spans 13 residues. For the CDR3, the DNA is TGTGCCAGCAGTTTTTCGGACAGGACCGAGGTCGATTTT. Encoded protein: CASSFSDRTEVDF.

The chain carries TRBV19 and TRBJ2-7, with D maybe TRBD2 (6 bases). Germline V gene data show CDR1 as LNHDA and CDR2 as SQIVND (reference sequence). V gave up 6 bases and J gave up 0 bases, with 12 bases separating them. This CDR3 contains 14 residues. The CDR3 reads CASSGRESSYEQYF. CDR3 DNA sequence: TGTGCCAGTAGCGGACGGGAGAGCTCCTACGAGCAGTACTTC.

The CDR3 region is CASSVGPSGTDTQYF. DNA of the CDR3: TGTGCCAGCAGCGTAGGGCCTAGCGGGACAGATACGCAGTATTTT. The gene calls are TRBV9 and TRBJ2-3, with TRBD2 identical over 8 bases. Germline assignment: CDR1 SGDLS and CDR2 YYNGEE. The CDR3 is 15 amino acids. The trim removed 0 bases at V and 3 bases at J, leaving 3 bases unmatched.

The chain has TRBV2 and TRBJ2-7; D possibly corresponds to TRBD1 (6 bases). This CDR3 has 14 residues. The V end lost 6 bases, the J end lost 0 bases, and 12 bases lay between the germline ends. Germline CDR1 and CDR2: SNHLY and FYNNEI. The CDR3: CASRQGLRSYEQYF. The CDR3 coding sequence is TGTGCCAGCAGACAGGGTCTTCGCTCCTACGAGCAGTACTTC.

The rearrangement uses TRBV7-9 and TRBJ2-1; 10 positions agree with TRBD1. Germline CDR1 is SEHNR and CDR2 is FQNEAQ (reference sequence). V was clipped by 11 bases and J by 6 bases; unmatched bases: 10. This CDR3 has 14 amino acids. The CDR3 bases are TGTGCCGGCCAGACGGGACAGGGGTTCAATGAGCAGTTCTTC. It codes for CAGQTGQGFNEQFF.

The chain recombines TRBV7-9 with TRBJ2-3, with TRBD2 identical over 10 bases. The CDR3 contains 17 residues. CDR1 is SEHNR and CDR2 is FQNEAQ in the germline V gene (reference sequence). Losses at the gene ends were 3 bases for V and 1 base for J; bases not matched to a gene: 7. The CDR3 loop reads CASSLMAAGGGTDTQYF. The CDR3 bases are TGTGCCAGCAGCTTGATGGCAGCGGGAGGGGGCACAGATACGCAGTATTTT.

The chain employs TRBV11-3 and TRBJ2-4, with a tentative D call TRBD1 (5 bases). Trimming removed 0 bases at V and 0 bases at J, with 15 bases between. CDR1 and CDR2 (germline): SGHNT, YENEEA. This CDR3 region has 18 residues. In nucleotides, the CDR3 is TGTGCCAGCAGCTTAGATCCTCGAGACAGCCTAGCCAAAAACATTCAGTACTTC. This codes for CASSLDPRDSLAKNIQYF.

J is TRBJ2-7 and V is TRBV7-9; TRBD1 aligns across 7 bases. V shed 8 bases, J shed 0 bases, and the junction held 7 bases outside the gene matches. This CDR3 is built from 14 residues. From germline, CDR1 is SEHNR and CDR2 FQNEAQ (reference sequence). In DNA form, the CDR3 reads TGTGCCAGCCTACAGGGGACGAGCTCCTACGAGCAGTACTTC. This sequence encodes CASLQGTSSYEQYF.

This clone was counted once. The V call is TRBV14, the J call TRBJ2-5, with 9 nucleotides matching TRBD1. The germline CDR1 and CDR2 sequences are SGHDN and FVKESK. J was trimmed by 1 base and V by 1 base; bases with no gene match: 4. The CDR3 runs to 16 residues. CDR3 sequence: CASSQADRGFQETQYF. Written as DNA, the CDR3 is TGTGCCAGCAGCCAAGCCGACAGGGGGTTCCAAGAGACCCAGTACTTC.

The chain uses TRBV5-4 and TRBJ2-2; a weak D match, TRBD1 (6 bases). The length of the CDR3 is 13 residues. Germline CDR1 and CDR2: SGHNT and YYREEE (reference sequence). V gave up 2 bases and J gave up 4 bases, with 6 bases separating them. Written as DNA, the CDR3 is TGTGCCAGCAGCTTAGGGGGCACCGGGGAGCTGTTTTTT. This codes for CASSLGGTGELFF.

This sequence joins TRBV19 and TRBJ1-1, with D hard to call. Germline assignment: CDR1 LNHDA and CDR2 SQIVND (reference sequence). The CDR3 loop spans 14 amino acids. V lost 4 bases to trimming and J lost 0 bases, with 9 bases between them. In DNA form, the CDR3 reads TGTGCCAGTAGTACCAGGATTATGAACACTGAAGCTTTCTTT. The encoded protein is CASSTRIMNTEAFF.

This clone was recorded once. The chain uses TRBV6-4 and TRBJ2-1, with 9 positions matching TRBD2. With V trimmed by 3 bases and J by 7 bases, 10 bases remained unmatched. The CDR3 loop spans 16 amino acids. Germline assignment: CDR1 MRHNA and CDR2 SNTAGT. CDR3 residues: CASSEEASGIRNEQFF. CDR3 coding DNA: TGTGCCAGCAGTGAGGAGGCTAGCGGGATAAGGAATGAGCAGTTCTTC.